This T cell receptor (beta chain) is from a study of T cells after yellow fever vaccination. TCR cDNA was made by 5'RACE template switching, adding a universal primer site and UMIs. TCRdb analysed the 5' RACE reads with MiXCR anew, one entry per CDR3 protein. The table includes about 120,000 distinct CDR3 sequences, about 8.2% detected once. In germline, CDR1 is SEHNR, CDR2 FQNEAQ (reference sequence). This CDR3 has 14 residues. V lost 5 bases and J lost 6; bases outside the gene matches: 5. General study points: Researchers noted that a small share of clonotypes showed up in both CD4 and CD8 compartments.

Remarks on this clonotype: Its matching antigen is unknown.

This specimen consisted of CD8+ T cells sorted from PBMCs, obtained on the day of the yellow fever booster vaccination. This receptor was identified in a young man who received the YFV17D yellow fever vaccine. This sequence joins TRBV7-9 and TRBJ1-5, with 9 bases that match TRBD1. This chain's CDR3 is CASSPGQGRQPQHF. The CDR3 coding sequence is TGTGCCAGCAGCCCAGGACAGGGGCGTCAGCCCCAGCATTTT.